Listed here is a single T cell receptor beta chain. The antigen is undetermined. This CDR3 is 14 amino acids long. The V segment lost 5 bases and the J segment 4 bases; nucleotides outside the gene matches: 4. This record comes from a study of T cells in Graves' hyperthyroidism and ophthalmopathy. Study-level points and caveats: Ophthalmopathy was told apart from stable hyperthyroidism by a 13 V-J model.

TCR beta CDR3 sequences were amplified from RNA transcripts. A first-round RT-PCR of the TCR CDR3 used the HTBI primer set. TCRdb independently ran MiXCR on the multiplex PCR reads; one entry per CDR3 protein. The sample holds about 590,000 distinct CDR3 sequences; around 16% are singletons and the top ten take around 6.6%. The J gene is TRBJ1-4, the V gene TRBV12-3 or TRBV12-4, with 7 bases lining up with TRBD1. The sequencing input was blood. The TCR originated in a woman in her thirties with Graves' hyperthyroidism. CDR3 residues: CASSHDRDNEKLFF. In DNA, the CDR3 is TGTGCCAGCAGTCACGACAGGGATAATGAAAAACTGTTTTTT.